A single sample is the source of the 17 T cell receptor beta chains below, sequenced in a study of T cell responses to AZD1222 COVID-19 vaccine. Produced via immunoSEQ multiplex PCR; TCRdb's table is partial and in-frame only. The data contain over 100,000 clones, 70% to 90% of them seen just once; the ten biggest clones take up 12%. The starting material was peripheral blood, obtained on day 0 of AZD1222 vaccination. The origin of the receptors is an adult in good health.

V is TRBV12-3 or TRBV12-4 and J is TRBJ2-1, with a tentative D call TRBD2 (6 bases). The V end was cut by 5 bases, the J end by 6 bases, with 8 bases between. The CDR3 is 12 residues long. The CDR3 DNA reads TGTGCCAGCAGTGATAGCGGCAATGAGCAGTTCTTC. This gives the protein CASSDSGNEQFF.

This chain joins TRBV5-1 and TRBJ2-7; D not resolved. The germline CDR1 and CDR2 sequences are SGHRS and YFSETQ. Trimming stripped 0 bases from V and 3 bases from J, with 4 bases between. CDR3 length: 12 amino acids. The CDR3 bases are TGCGCCAGCAGCTTGGGGGGCTACGAGCAGTACTTC. It encodes CASSLGGYEQYF.

J is TRBJ2-3 and V is TRBV9; 8 positions match TRBD2. V shed 4 bases and J 2 bases; nucleotides not matched to a gene: 3. The CDR3 extends over 14 amino acids. Germline V gene sequence: CDR1 SGDLS, CDR2 YYNGEE. The CDR3: CASSTSGTTDTQYF. In DNA, the CDR3 is TGTGCCAGCAGCACTAGCGGAACCACAGATACGCAGTATTTT.

This clone was seen only once. The V gene is TRBV19, the J gene TRBJ1-4; no definite D call. V lost 7 bases, J lost 4 bases, and 10 bases lay in between. The CDR3 totals 13 residues. Germline V gives CDR1 LNHDA, CDR2 SQIVND (reference sequence). In DNA, the CDR3 is TGTGCCAGTAAGCCAGAGTATAATGAAAAACTGTTTTTT. Translated: CASKPEYNEKLFF.

The J gene is TRBJ2-7, the V gene TRBV7-9; D gene unclear. V was shortened by 3 bases and J by 2 bases, with 11 bases between the two germline ends. The length of the CDR3 is 14 residues. CDR1 is SEHNR and CDR2 is FQNEAQ in the germline V gene (reference sequence). CDR3 amino acids: CASSFSQRTYEQYF. CDR3 bases: TGTGCCAGCAGCTTCAGCCAGAGAACCTACGAGCAGTACTTC.

The chain carries TRBV6-2 or TRBV6-3 and TRBJ2-7; the match to TRBD1 covers 9 bases. CDR1 and CDR2 (germline): MNHEY, SVGEGT. V shed 2 bases and J 1 base; nucleotides not matched to a gene: 21. CDR3 length: 21 amino acids. Written as DNA, the CDR3 is TGTGCCAGCAGTTACCCGTCCTTTGTCGCGAATCCGGGACAGGGATCCTACGAGCAGTACTTC. Translation gives CASSYPSFVANPGQGSYEQYF.

This chain connects TRBV5-6 to TRBJ2-1; D possibly corresponds to TRBD2 (6 bases). Trimming took 5 bases from V and 0 from J, leaving 12 bases between them. CDR3 size: 15 residues. Germline V gene lookup returns CDR1 SGHDT and CDR2 YYEEEE. CDR3 DNA sequence: TGTGCCAGCAGACCGCGGGGCTACTCCTACAATGAGCAGTTCTTC. Encoded protein: CASRPRGYSYNEQFF.

V gene TRBV28 combines with J gene TRBJ1-5; D unresolved. Looked up from germline, CDR1 is MDHEN and CDR2 is SYDVKM. CDR3 length equals 12 residues. V was shortened by 7 bases and J by 4 bases, with 8 bases between the two germline ends. The CDR3 region has the DNA TGTGCCAGCACGGTACCTAATCAGCCCCAGCATTTT. Translated, it gives CASTVPNQPQHF.

This chain links TRBV10-3 with TRBJ2-1; possibly TRBD2 for D (5 bases). V was pared by 2 bases and J by 10 bases, with 9 bases between. Germline assignment: CDR1 ENHRY and CDR2 SYGVKD. This CDR3 contains 12 residues. This CDR3 reads CAISETPGEQFF. The CDR3 DNA reads TGTGCCATCAGTGAGACCCCGGGGGAGCAGTTCTTC.

DNA for the CDR3: TGTGCCAGCACTATAGGACAGGTGAATAATGAAAAACTGTTTTTT. Translated, it gives CASTIGQVNNEKLFF. The chain uses TRBV6-6 and TRBJ1-4; 7 nucleotides match TRBD1. The J segment lost 4 bases and the V segment lost 7 bases, leaving 9 bases of the junction unmatched. The germline V gene has CDR1 MNHNY and CDR2 SVGAGI (reference sequence). The CDR3 is made up of 15 amino acids.

This clone was seen a single time. This rearrangement joins TRBV6-5 to TRBJ2-7; 11 bases fit TRBD2. V gave up 6 bases and J gave up 4 bases; unmatched junction bases: 5. Germline V gene data show CDR1 as MNHEY and CDR2 as SVGAGI. CDR3 length: 14 residues. The CDR3 DNA reads TGTGCCAGCAGGCCTAGCGGGGGGCATTACGAGCAGTACTTC. Translated: CASRPSGGHYEQYF.

The CDR3 DNA sequence: TGTGCCATCAGAAGGGGTCGGGACACCGGGGAGCTGTTTTTT. Amino acid sequence: CAIRRGRDTGELFF. The chain has TRBV10-3 and TRBJ2-2; D is perhaps TRBD1 (5 bases). This CDR3 comprises 14 residues. V lost 6 bases and J lost 3, with 11 bases in between. Germline V gives CDR1 ENHRY, CDR2 SYGVKD.

J is TRBJ1-3 and V is TRBV12-3 or TRBV12-4, with unresolved D. V was shortened by 2 bases and J by 3 bases, with 5 bases between the two germline ends. The CDR3 is 13 residues long. CDR3 region: CASSLQSGNTIYF. The CDR3, as DNA: TGTGCCAGCAGTTTACAAAGTGGAAACACCATATATTTT.

J is TRBJ2-7 and V is TRBV7-2, with D uncertain. The CDR3 is made up of 14 amino acids. Deletions cut 1 base from V and 2 bases from J, with 9 bases between. The germline V gene encodes CDR1 SGHTA and CDR2 FQGNSA. The CDR3 sequence is CASSLERFTYEQYF. The CDR3, as DNA: TGTGCCAGCAGCTTAGAGAGGTTCACCTACGAGCAGTACTTC. Supplemented by reference TRBV7-2 and TRBJ2-7, the full variable domain reads GAGVSQSPSNKVTEKGKDVELRCDPISGHTALYWYRQSLGQGLEFLIYFQGNSAPDKSGLPSDRFSAERTGGSVSTLTIQRTQQEDSAVYLCASSLERFTYEQYFGPGTRLTVT.

The V gene is TRBV10-3, the J gene TRBJ2-2, with 10 positions matching TRBD2. The V gene end was trimmed by 3 bases and the J gene end by 0 bases; junction bases not matched to a gene: 4. Germline V gene data show CDR1 as ENHRY and CDR2 as SYGVKD. The length of the CDR3 is 17 residues. Here the CDR3 reads CAISELAGQANTGELFF. For the CDR3, the DNA is TGTGCCATCAGTGAACTAGCGGGGCAAGCGAACACCGGGGAGCTGTTTTTT.

J is TRBJ2-7 and V is TRBV6-5, with 7 bases that match TRBD1. The CDR3 has 15 residues. Germline V gene data show CDR1 as MNHEY and CDR2 as SVGAGI. Losses at the gene ends were 2 bases for V and 2 bases for J; bases not matched to a gene: 6. CDR3 amino acids: CASSYRQGRAYEQYF. For the CDR3, the DNA is TGTGCCAGCAGTTACCGACAGGGTCGGGCCTACGAGCAGTACTTC.

The V and J genes are TRBV7-3 and TRBJ2-1; TRBD1 aligns across 8 bases. The CDR3 covers 15 residues. Trimming took 1 base from V and 5 from J; bases not matched to a gene: 4. Germline V gene sequence: CDR1 SGHTA, CDR2 FQGTGA. The DNA of the CDR3 is TGTGCCAGCAGCTTAAATGGACAGGGCAACAATGAGCAGTTCTTC. Encoded protein: CASSLNGQGNNEQFF.